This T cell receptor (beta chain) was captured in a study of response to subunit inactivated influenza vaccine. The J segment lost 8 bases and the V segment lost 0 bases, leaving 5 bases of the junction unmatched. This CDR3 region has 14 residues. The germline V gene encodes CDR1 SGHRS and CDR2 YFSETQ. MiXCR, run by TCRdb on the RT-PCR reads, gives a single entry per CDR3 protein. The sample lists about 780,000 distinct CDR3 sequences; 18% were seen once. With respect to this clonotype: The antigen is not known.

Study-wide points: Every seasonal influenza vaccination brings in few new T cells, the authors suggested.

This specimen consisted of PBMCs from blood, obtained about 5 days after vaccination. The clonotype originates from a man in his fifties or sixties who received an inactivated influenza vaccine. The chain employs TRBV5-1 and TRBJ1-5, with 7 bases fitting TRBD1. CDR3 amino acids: CASSLGQGMEPQHF. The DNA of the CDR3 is TGCGCCAGCAGCTTGGGACAGGGTATGGAGCCCCAGCATTTT.